Sequencing of this T cell receptor (beta chain) was carried out in a study of cytotoxic CD8 clonotypes in ibrutinib-treated CLL (dated by TCRdb to the early 2020s). Notes on the research overall: In this cohort, approximately 15 patients were treatment-naive and under 13 were relapsed/refractory, while some 17 had unmutated IGHV. On average, each sample yielded about 250,000 productive templates and around 98,000 productive rearrangements. Responses were partial in around 24 patients and complete in 2; after median approximately 5.5 years follow-up, about 15 stayed in remission and 12 progressed. The response samples were drawn at a median of approximately 11 months into treatment, with a range of roughly 6 to 40 months. Every remission and progressive disease sample was obtained while ibrutinib was still being received by the patients. Longitudinal samples were obtainable from 26 of the 86 participants in the trial. Cryopreserved peripheral blood mononuclear cells were collected at three points: before therapy, at response, and at either sustained remission or disease progression. Results the study describes overall, beyond this receptor: Public clonotypes were found to be uncommon and were observed to contract or remain stable during treatment; the increase in clonality was shown to reflect expansion of private clonotypes at ibrutinib response. Lymph node repertoires were not examined, and the timing of sampling was not matched between patients in sustained remission and those whose disease progressed. At baseline, clonality was higher than in age-matched healthy donors and showed a strong correlation with circulating CD8+ T-cell counts. At ibrutinib response clonality went up, during sustained remission it held steady, and at progression it dropped back toward baseline.

Trimming removed 5 bases from V and 5 bases from J, leaving 12 bases between the germline ends. CDR1 and CDR2, looked up from the germline V gene, are MNHEY and SVGAGI. Spanning cysteine to phenylalanine, the CDR3 consists of 13 amino acids. The retained sequence is limited to the CDR3, 39 bases, with the frame set at the first base. The sample's time point, from its label and the paper: approximately 25 months on ibrutinib. For TCR beta library preparation, 1.5 to 2 micrograms of genomic DNA was extracted from cryopreserved PBMCs. High-throughput TCR beta sequencing was performed on longitudinal blood samples from CLL patients receiving ibrutinib monotherapy. The patients took part in an open-label, single-center phase 2 trial of ibrutinib monotherapy. With respect to this clone: It has no known antigen specificity. The sample holds no much larger clone one base away, and base qualities are not on file.

On a MiSeq, deep resolution sequencing aimed for a depth between 1 in 1 million and 1 in 200,000 T cells, with each clonotype covered 10x on average. The immunoSEQ hsTCRB Kit was used to generate TCR beta libraries. The original methods were these. ImmunoSEQ Data Assistant and ImmunoSEQ Analyzer were used for data analysis, and V, D and J genes were assigned according to IMGT definitions. Clonality, with values ranging from 0 to 1, was calculated as one minus the normalized Shannon entropy of productive rearrangement frequencies. Only overrepresented clonotypes making up at least 0.05% of the repertoire of each patient were included in the public clonotype analysis. About twelve repertoires from age-matched healthy donors, obtained from immuneACCESS, served as clonality controls. TCRdb retrieved this table from immuneACCESS and kept in-frame rearrangements only. Not all clones are present; in checked studies, unresolved V genes account for under half, and no reason is known for the remainder. D and trimming come from the DNA, and the V and J calls and clone size come from that table. The sample table contains 150,000 to 250,000 clones; only one count was recorded for 55% to 85% of them. The top ten clonotypes cover under 15% of the sample.

The clonotype originates from a human donor with chronic lymphocytic leukemia. The rearranged chain carries TRBV6-5 and TRBJ1-2; the D gene lacks a confident call. This specimen was PBMCs, taken after 24 months of ibrutinib treatment. The CDR3 in this case is CASSTPGRYGYTF. The DNA reads as follows: TGTGCCAGCAGTACCCCTGGCAGATATGGCTACACCTTC.